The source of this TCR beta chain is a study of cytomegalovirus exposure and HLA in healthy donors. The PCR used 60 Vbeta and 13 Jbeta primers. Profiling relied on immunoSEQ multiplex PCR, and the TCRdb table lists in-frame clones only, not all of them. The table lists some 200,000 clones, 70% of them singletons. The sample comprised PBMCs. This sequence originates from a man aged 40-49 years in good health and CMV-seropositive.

The CDR3 sequence: CASFSGGRNYEQYF. The CDR3 coding sequence is TGTGCCAGCTTTTCGGGCGGGAGAAACTACGAGCAGTACTTC. The chain is built from TRBV5-8 and TRBJ2-7; 7 nucleotides line up with TRBD2. The germline gives CDR1 SGHTS, CDR2 YDEGEE. The CDR3 has 14 amino acids. J was trimmed by 3 bases and V by 7 bases; bases with no gene match: 10.